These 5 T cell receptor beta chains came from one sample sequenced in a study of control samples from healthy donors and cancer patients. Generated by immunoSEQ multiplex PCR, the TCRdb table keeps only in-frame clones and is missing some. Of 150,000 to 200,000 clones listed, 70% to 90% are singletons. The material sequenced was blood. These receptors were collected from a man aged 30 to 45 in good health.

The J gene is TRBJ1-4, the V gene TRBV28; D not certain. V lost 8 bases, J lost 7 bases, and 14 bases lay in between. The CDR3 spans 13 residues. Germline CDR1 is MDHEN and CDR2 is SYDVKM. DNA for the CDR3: TGTGCCAGCTTCAGGATTTGGGGTGAAAAACTGTTTTTT. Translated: CASFRIWGEKLFF.

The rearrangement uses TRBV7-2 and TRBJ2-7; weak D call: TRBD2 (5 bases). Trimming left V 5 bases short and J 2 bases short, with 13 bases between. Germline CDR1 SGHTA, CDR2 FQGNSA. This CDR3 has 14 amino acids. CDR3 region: CASSEPGRAYEQYF. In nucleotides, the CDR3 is TGTGCCAGCAGCGAGCCGGGAAGGGCCTACGAGCAGTACTTC.

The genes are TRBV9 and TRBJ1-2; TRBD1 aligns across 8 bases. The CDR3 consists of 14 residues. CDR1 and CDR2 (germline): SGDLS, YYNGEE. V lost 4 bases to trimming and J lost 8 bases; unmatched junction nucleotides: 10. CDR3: CASSSETGAGGYTF. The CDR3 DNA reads TGTGCCAGCAGCTCCGAGACAGGGGCTGGGGGCTACACCTTC. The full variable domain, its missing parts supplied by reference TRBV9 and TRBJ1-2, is DSGVTQTPKHLITATGQRVTLRCSPRSGDLSVYWYQQSLDQGLQFLIQYYNGEERAKGNILERFSAQQFPDLHSELNLSSLELGDSALYFCASSSETGAGGYTFGSGTRLTVV.

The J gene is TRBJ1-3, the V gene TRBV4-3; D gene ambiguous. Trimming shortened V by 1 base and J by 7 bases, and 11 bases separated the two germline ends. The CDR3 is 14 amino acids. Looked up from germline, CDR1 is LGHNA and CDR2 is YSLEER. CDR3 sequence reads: CASSQGSDANTIYF. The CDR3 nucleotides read TGCGCCAGCAGCCAAGGATCGGATGCTAACACCATATATTTT.

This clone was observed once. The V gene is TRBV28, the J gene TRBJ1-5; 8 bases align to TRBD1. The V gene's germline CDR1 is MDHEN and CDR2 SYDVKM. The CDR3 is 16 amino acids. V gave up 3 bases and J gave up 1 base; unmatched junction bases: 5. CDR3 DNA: TGTGCCAGCAGTTTCGTCCGGACAGGGAGCAATCAGCCCCAGCATTTT. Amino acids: CASSFVRTGSNQPQHF.